These 16 T cell receptor beta chains share one sample of origin, sequenced in a study of glioma-infiltrating T cells after dendritic cell vaccination. The time point was: after dendritic cell vaccination, including at tumor progression/relapse. Assay: immunoSEQ multiplex PCR; the TCRdb copy retains only in-frame clones and omits some. The table records about 58,000 clones, just under 85% of them present only once. Sequenced material: blood, taken after dendritic cell vaccination. These receptors were taken from a human donor with glioblastoma.

V and J are TRBV2 and TRBJ2-5, with D perhaps matching TRBD2 (6 bases). CDR3 size: 15 residues. Looked up from germline, CDR1 is SNHLY and CDR2 is FYNNEI. The DNA of the CDR3 is TGTGCACTACTCCCCATGGAGGGACCCCGGGAGACCCAGTACTTC. This codes for CALLPMEGPRETQYF. The complete variable domain, with remaining parts taken from reference TRBV2 and TRBJ2-5, reads EPEVTQTPSHQVTQMGQEVILRCVPISNHLYFYWYRQILGQKVEFLVSFYNNEISEKSEIFDDQFSVERPDGSNFTLKIRSTKLEDSAMYFCALLPMEGPRETQYFGPGTRLLVL.

The chain recombines TRBV5-1 with TRBJ1-6; TRBD1 matches at 10 bases. CDR1 and CDR2 (germline): SGHRS, YFSETQ. There are 16 residues in the CDR3. V gave up 3 bases and J gave up 5 bases; unmatched junction bases: 5. The CDR3 coding sequence is TGCGCCAGCAGCTCGGAGGGACAGGGGAATAATTCACCCCTCCACTTT. This sequence encodes CASSSEGQGNNSPLHF. The full variable domain, in which reference TRBV5-1 and TRBJ1-6 provide the parts outside the CDR3, is KAGVTQTPRYLIKTRGQQVTLSCSPISGHRSVSWYQQTPGQGLQFLFEYFSETQRNKGNFPGRFSGRQFSNSRSEMNVSTLELGDSALYLCASSSEGQGNNSPLHFGNGTRLTVT.

The chain uses TRBV27 and TRBJ2-3, with D possibly being TRBD2 (6 bases). V lost 6 bases, J lost 5 bases, and 18 bases lay in between. CDR3 length: 15 residues. Looked up from germline, CDR1 is MNHEY and CDR2 is SMNVEV (reference sequence). The CDR3 here is CASSLRRGGGDTQYF. The CDR3 nucleotides are TGTGCCAGCAGCCTCCGGCGGGGTGGAGGAGATACGCAGTATTTT.

The chain employs TRBV11-3 and TRBJ1-1, with D possibly being TRBD1 (6 bases). Trimming took off 3 bases at V and 1 base at J, with 9 bases between the two ends. CDR1 and CDR2 from the germline V gene are SGHNT and YENEEA. The CDR3 has 14 residues. The CDR3 is CASSLGAGNTEAFF. In DNA form, the CDR3 reads TGTGCCAGCAGCTTGGGGGCCGGGAACACTGAAGCTTTCTTT.

The rearrangement joins TRBV5-1 to TRBJ1-2, with 10 positions matching TRBD1. The ends lost 3 bases at V and 0 bases at J; junction bases unmatched: 2. Germline values: CDR1 SGHRS, CDR2 YFSETQ. CDR3 length: 15 amino acids. CDR3 in amino acids: CASSSDRGANYGYTF. As DNA, the CDR3 is TGCGCCAGCAGCTCGGACAGGGGGGCTAACTATGGCTACACCTTC.

This chain links TRBV18 with TRBJ2-5; 7 positions agree with TRBD1. With 6 bases clipped from V and 2 bases from J, the junction kept 15 bases outside the gene matches. CDR3 size: 17 residues. Germline lookup yields CDR1 KGHSH and CDR2 LQKENI. CDR3 coding DNA: TGTGCCAGCTCCCCTAATCCCGGGACAGACAAACAAGAGACCCAGTACTTC. It is translated as CASSPNPGTDKQETQYF.

The J gene is TRBJ2-7, the V gene TRBV19; TRBD1 aligns across 8 bases. CDR1 is LNHDA, CDR2 SQIVND, per germline (reference sequence). This CDR3 contains 16 residues. V trimming: 5 bases; J trimming: 5 bases; junction bases outside the gene matches: 14. The chain's CDR3 is CASSRTPGQASNEQYF. The DNA of the CDR3 is TGTGCCAGTAGTCGAACTCCGGGACAGGCGTCCAACGAGCAGTACTTC.

This sequence joins TRBV30 and TRBJ2-3; D unresolved. The CDR3 covers 11 residues. Germline CDR1 reads GTSNPN; CDR2 reads SVGIG (reference sequence). The ends were cut back, 1 base at V and 4 bases at J, with 3 bases in the middle. CDR3 loop: CAWSGADTQYF. CDR3 bases: TGTGCCTGGAGTGGAGCAGATACGCAGTATTTT.

The chain uses TRBV7-2 and TRBJ1-1; weak D call: TRBD1 (5 bases). Per germline, CDR1 SGHTA and CDR2 FQGNSA. Deletions cut 5 bases from V and 8 bases from J, with 12 bases between. This CDR3 spans 12 amino acids. CDR3 sequence reads: CASSLAGREAFF. CDR3 sequence (DNA): TGTGCCAGCAGCCTCGCAGGGAGGGAAGCTTTCTTT.

The rearrangement joins TRBV6-5 to TRBJ2-7, with 7 bases lining up with TRBD2. Per the germline V gene, CDR1 is MNHEY and CDR2 is SVGAGI. The V gene end was trimmed by 5 bases and the J gene end by 0 bases; junction bases not matched to a gene: 7. This CDR3 has 15 residues. CDR3 coding DNA: TGTGCCAGCAGTCGGAATGGCGGGGGCTCCTACGAGCAGTACTTC. The encoded protein is CASSRNGGGSYEQYF.

The genes are TRBV30 and TRBJ1-5, with D possibly matching TRBD1 (6 bases). From germline, CDR1 is GTSNPN and CDR2 SVGIG (reference sequence). V gave up 1 base and J gave up 6 bases, with 13 bases separating them. There are 14 residues in the CDR3. CDR3 region: CAWSDTGTGQPQHF. The CDR3 bases are TGTGCCTGGAGTGATACAGGGACGGGTCAGCCCCAGCATTTT.

The chain couples TRBV10-3 to TRBJ2-1, with 9 positions matching TRBD1. V shed 4 bases and J 5 bases; nucleotides not matched to a gene: 9. From germline, CDR1 is ENHRY and CDR2 SYGVKD. This CDR3 has 16 residues. The CDR3 spells CAISADRQGEDNEQFF. CDR3 nucleotide sequence: TGTGCCATCAGTGCGGACCGACAGGGGGAGGACAATGAGCAGTTCTTC.

The gene calls are TRBV5-1 and TRBJ2-7; weak D call: TRBD2 (5 bases). CDR1 is SGHRS and CDR2 is YFSETQ in the germline V gene. V lost 0 bases to trimming and J lost 7 bases, with 8 bases between them. The CDR3 is 12 residues long. The CDR3 reads CASSLETGEQYF. The CDR3 nucleotides read TGCGCCAGCAGCTTGGAGACGGGGGAGCAGTACTTC. Full variable domain (rest looked up from reference TRBV5-1 and TRBJ2-7): KAGVTQTPRYLIKTRGQQVTLSCSPISGHRSVSWYQQTPGQGLQFLFEYFSETQRNKGNFPGRFSGRQFSNSRSEMNVSTLELGDSALYLCASSLETGEQYFGPGTRLTVT.

This clone has a handful of counts. The gene calls are TRBV10-1 and TRBJ1-3; D ambiguous. V was cut by 0 bases and J by 0 bases, with 12 bases left in between. From germline, CDR1 is WNHNN and CDR2 SYGVQD (reference sequence). This CDR3 is 17 amino acids long. The CDR3 sequence: CASSESPGATSGNTIYF. The CDR3 DNA follows: TGCGCCAGCAGTGAGTCCCCAGGCGCAACCTCTGGAAACACCATATATTTT.

This rearrangement joins TRBV19 to TRBJ2-7, with D possibly TRBD1 on 6 matching bases. V lost 5 bases, J lost 3 bases, and 8 bases lay in between. CDR3 length: 12 amino acids. Germline V gives CDR1 LNHDA, CDR2 SQIVND (reference sequence). The CDR3 is CASSSDSYEQYF. The CDR3, as DNA: TGTGCCAGTAGTTCGGACAGCTACGAGCAGTACTTC.

The CDR3 DNA sequence: TGCGCCAGCAGCTCCCAGACAGGGGACAATTCACCCCTCCACTTT. As protein: CASSSQTGDNSPLHF. The V call is TRBV5-1, the J call TRBJ1-6, with TRBD1 identical over 8 bases. CDR1 and CDR2 from the germline V gene are SGHRS and YFSETQ. Losses at the gene ends were 3 bases for V and 7 bases for J; bases not matched to a gene: 6. CDR3 length equals 15 residues.